This T cell receptor beta chain was documented in a study of blood T cell repertoires in COVID-19. About the study: The analysed material was cDNA or gDNA that came from T cells, B-cell-depleted T cells, or PBMCs.

Authors' processing steps: How many nucleated cells were present was estimated from reference gene primer amplification. Profiled with immunoSEQ multiplex PCR; TCRdb holds only in-frame clones, not every one. V and J calls and clone size are those listed in that table; D and trimming were worked out from the DNA. The sample holds about half a million clones, approximately 83% seen once. Looked up from germline, CDR1 is ENHRY and CDR2 is SYGVKD. The CDR3 is made up of 14 amino acids. V was pared by 6 bases and J by 2 bases, with 6 bases of the junction left unmatched. This clone was detected a few times.

This rearrangement joins TRBV10-3 to TRBJ1-1, with TRBD1 matching 7 bases. The receptor comes from a human donor in a cohort sampled during active COVID-19. Input material: peripheral blood. The CDR3 DNA reads TGTGCCATCAGCCCACAGGGGCCTAACACTGAAGCTTTCTTT. This gives the protein CAISPQGPNTEAFF.